Described below is a single TCR beta chain sequence and its context. The sample belongs to a study of technical replicates of blood from a few donors. The assay was immunoSEQ multiplex PCR, and TCRdb's table has in-frame clones only and misses some. The sample has 60,000 to 90,000 clones; roughly 92% are singletons. Germline CDR1 is LGHNA and CDR2 is YNFKEQ. This CDR3 comprises 12 residues. V was cut by 8 bases and J by 5 bases, with 10 bases left in between. The TCR comes from a human donor in good health. This chain joins TRBV4-2 and TRBJ2-1; D is unresolved. Sequencing was carried out using T cells isolated from PBMCs. CDR3 region: CASHRYNNEQFF. For the CDR3, the DNA is TGTGCCAGCCACAGATACAACAATGAGCAGTTCTTC.